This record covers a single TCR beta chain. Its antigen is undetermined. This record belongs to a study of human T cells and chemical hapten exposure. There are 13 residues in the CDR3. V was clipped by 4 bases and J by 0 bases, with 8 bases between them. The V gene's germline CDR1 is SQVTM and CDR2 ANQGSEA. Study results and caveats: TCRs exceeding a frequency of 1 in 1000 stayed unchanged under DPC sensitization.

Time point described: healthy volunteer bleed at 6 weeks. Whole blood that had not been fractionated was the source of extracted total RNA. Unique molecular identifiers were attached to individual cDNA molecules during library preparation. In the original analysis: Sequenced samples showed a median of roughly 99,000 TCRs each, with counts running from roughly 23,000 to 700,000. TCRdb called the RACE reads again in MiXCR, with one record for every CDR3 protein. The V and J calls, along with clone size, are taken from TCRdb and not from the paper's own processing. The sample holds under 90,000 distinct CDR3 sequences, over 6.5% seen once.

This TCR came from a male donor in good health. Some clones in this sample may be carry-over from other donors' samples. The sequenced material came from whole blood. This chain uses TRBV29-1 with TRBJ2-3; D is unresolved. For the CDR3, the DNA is TGCAGCGTTGGTCACAGAAGCACAGATACGCAGTATTTT. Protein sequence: CSVGHRSTDTQYF.